This T cell receptor beta chain was sequenced in a study of early T cells in non-severe SARS-CoV-2 infection. On this clonotype itself: Its target is unknown.

The CDR3 has 13 amino acids. V gave up 6 bases and J gave up 1 base, with 9 bases separating them. Germline CDR1 reads MNHNS; CDR2 reads SASEGT. Unique molecular identifiers tagged individual cDNA molecules. TCRdb re-called the 5' RACE reads through MiXCR, storing one row per CDR3 protein. This table has 100,000 to 120,000 distinct CDR3 sequences, roughly an eighth appearing once. Study outcomes and limitations: CD4 and private specificities were missed by VDJdb matching, which favored anti-spike CD8 responses.

The specimen was whole blood, collected at baseline. The TCR sequence derives from an adult who was a healthcare worker with PCR-confirmed SARS-CoV-2 infection or an uninfected control (not recorded which). This chain joins TRBV6-1 and TRBJ1-1; possibly TRBD1 for D (5 bases). The CDR3 region is CASRRGGNTEAFF. The CDR3, as DNA: TGTGCCAGCAGAAGGGGCGGGAACACTGAAGCTTTCTTT.